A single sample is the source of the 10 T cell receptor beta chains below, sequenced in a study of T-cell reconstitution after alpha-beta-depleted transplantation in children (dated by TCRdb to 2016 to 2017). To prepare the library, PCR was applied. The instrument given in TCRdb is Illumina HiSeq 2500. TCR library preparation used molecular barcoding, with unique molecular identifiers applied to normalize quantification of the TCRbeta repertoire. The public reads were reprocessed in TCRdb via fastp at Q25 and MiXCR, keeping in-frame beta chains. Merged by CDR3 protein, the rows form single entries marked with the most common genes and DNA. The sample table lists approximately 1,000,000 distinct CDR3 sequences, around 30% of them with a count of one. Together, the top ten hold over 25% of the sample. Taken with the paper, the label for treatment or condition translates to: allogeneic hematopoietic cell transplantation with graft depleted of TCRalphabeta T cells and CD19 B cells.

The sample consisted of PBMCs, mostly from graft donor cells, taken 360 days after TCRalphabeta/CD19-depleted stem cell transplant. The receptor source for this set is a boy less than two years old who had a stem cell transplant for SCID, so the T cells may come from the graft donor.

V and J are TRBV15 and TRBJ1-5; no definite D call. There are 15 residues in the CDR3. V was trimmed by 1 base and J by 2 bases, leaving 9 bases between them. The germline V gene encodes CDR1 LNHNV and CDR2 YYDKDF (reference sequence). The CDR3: CATSRAAGGNQPQHF. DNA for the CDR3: TGTGCCACCAGCAGAGCGGCCGGGGGCAATCAGCCCCAGCATTTT.

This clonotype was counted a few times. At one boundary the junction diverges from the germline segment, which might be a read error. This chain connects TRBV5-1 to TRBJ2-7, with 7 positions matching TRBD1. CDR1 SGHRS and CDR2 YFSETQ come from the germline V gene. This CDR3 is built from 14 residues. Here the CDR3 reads CASSLVQGVGEQYF. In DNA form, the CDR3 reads TGTGCCAGCAGCTTGGTTCAGGGGGTTGGGGAGCAGTACTTC.

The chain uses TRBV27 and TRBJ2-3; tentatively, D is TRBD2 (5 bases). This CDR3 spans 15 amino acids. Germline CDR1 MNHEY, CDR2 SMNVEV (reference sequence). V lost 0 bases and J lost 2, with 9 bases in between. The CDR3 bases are TGTGCCAGCAGTTTATCAGGACTTCCCACAGATACGCAGTATTTT. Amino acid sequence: CASSLSGLPTDTQYF.

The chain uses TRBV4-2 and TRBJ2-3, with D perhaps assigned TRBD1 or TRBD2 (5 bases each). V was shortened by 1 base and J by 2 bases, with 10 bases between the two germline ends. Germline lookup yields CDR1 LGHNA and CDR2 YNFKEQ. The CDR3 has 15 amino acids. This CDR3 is CASSQGGYDTDTQYF. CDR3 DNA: TGTGCCAGCAGCCAAGGGGGGTACGACACAGATACGCAGTATTTT.

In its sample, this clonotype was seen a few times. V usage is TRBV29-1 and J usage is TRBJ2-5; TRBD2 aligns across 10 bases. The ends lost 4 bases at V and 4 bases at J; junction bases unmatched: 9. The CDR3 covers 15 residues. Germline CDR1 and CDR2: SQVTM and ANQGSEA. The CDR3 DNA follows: TGCAGCGTTGGTCCAACTAGCGGGGTAGGAGAGACCCAGTACTTC. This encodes CSVGPTSGVGETQYF.

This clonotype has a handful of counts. CDR3 DNA sequence: TGCGCCAGCAGCGACGCAGGGCACCCCAGCACAGATACGCAGTATTTT. This gives the protein CASSDAGHPSTDTQYF. The chain recombines TRBV5-1 with TRBJ2-3; weak D call: TRBD1 (5 bases). The germline V gene encodes CDR1 SGHRS and CDR2 YFSETQ. The germline V and J ends were trimmed by 4 bases and 0 bases, with 15 bases remaining between them. This CDR3 has 16 residues.

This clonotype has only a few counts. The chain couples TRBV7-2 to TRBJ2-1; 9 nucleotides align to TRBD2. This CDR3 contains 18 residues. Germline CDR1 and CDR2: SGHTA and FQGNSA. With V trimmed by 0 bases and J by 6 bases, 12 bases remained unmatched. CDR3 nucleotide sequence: TGTGCCAGCAGCTTAGCGTGGGCGGGGGGGCCTAATCCCAATGAGCAGTTCTTC. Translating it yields CASSLAWAGGPNPNEQFF.

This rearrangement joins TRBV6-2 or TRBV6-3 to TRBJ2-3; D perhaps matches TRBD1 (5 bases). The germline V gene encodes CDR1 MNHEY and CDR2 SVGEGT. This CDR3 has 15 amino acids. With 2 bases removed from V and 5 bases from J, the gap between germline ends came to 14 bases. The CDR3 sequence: CASSYLDRLGDTQYF. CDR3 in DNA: TGTGCCAGCAGTTACCTAGACAGATTAGGAGATACGCAGTATTTT.

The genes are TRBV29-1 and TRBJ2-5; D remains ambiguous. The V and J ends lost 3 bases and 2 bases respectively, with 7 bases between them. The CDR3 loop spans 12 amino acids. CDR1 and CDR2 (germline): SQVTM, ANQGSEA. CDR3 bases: TGCAGCGTTGACACCGTTCAAGAGACCCAGTACTTC. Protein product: CSVDTVQETQYF.

The CDR3 region is CASRIQVSDEQFF. Written as DNA, the CDR3 is TGTGCCAGCAGGATACAGGTATCCGATGAGCAGTTCTTC. This chain connects TRBV12-3 or TRBV12-4 to TRBJ2-1, with a tentative D call TRBD1 (5 bases). This CDR3 is built from 13 residues. V was clipped by 6 bases and J by 8 bases, with 14 bases between them.